Listed below are T cell receptor beta chains from one sample, sequenced in a study of T-cell reconstitution after alpha-beta-depleted transplantation in children. A single record per CDR3 protein comes from TCRdb applying MiXCR to the PCR reads. The table records 300,000 to 400,000 distinct CDR3 sequences, around 25% of them present only once. The input for sequencing was PBMCs, mostly from graft donor cells, taken 180 days after TCRalphabeta/CD19-depleted stem cell transplant. These receptors were taken from a male patient younger than 18 who had a stem cell transplant for acute lymphoblastic leukemia, so the T cells may come from the graft donor. CDR3s include the opening cysteine and the closing phenylalanine or tryptophan. Each record gives: J gene, clone size, D gene, V gene, CDR3 DNA, CDR3 protein. The D gene is left open where the match is weak. Where a row states a size, it is once, few, many or the class of an expanded clone; other rows omit it.

>TRBJ1-1|few|-|TRBV12-5
TGTGCTAGTGGTCTGGGTGCTGAAGCTTTCTTT
CASGLGAEAFF
>TRBJ2-1|many|TRBD2|TRBV5-1
TGCGCCAGCAGCTCGGGGACTAGCGGTCTCTCGGGTGAGCAGTTCTTC
CASSSGTSGLSGEQFF
>TRBJ1-2|-|-|TRBV5-5
TGTGCCAGCAGCTTGCACAGGGAGTTCGGCTATGGCTACACCTTC
CASSLHREFGYGYTF
>TRBJ1-2|few|-|TRBV5-1
TGCGCCAGCAGCTTGGAGGGCAGGGCCGCCCGGTGGGGCTACACCTTC
CASSLEGRAARWGYTF
>TRBJ1-1|few|-|TRBV5-6
TGTGCCAGCAGCGTCGAAGGGTGGGGGATGTGGGGACCCCATGAAGCTTTCTTT
CASSVEGWGMWGPHEAFF
>TRBJ2-1|-|-|TRBV5-6
TGTGCCAGCAGCTCGCGAACAGGGTGGGTGTACAATGAGCAGTTCTTC
CASSSRTGWVYNEQFF
>TRBJ2-7|-|-|TRBV27
TGTGCCAGCCGGTCCTTCGGGGAAAGCTACGAGCAGTACTTC
CASRSFGESYEQYF
>TRBJ1-6|-|-|TRBV7-9
TGTGCCAGCAGCTTATCAAGGACCCCTGATGGTTCACCCCTCCACTTT
CASSLSRTPDGSPLHF
>TRBJ2-1|few|-|TRBV5-1
TGCGCCAGCAGCAGACGGACGCAGGGATTCTCCTACAATGAGCAGTTCTTC
CASSRRTQGFSYNEQFF
>TRBJ1-6|few|TRBD1|TRBV11-2
TGTGCCAGCAGCTTATCGGACAGGGGGCGCGGATCACCCCTCCACTTT
CASSLSDRGRGSPLHF
>TRBJ2-4|-|-|TRBV20-1
TGCAGCGCGGGACAAGGGGGAGCCAAAAACATTCAGTACTTC
CSAGQGGAKNIQYF
>TRBJ1-2|many|TRBD1|TRBV20-1
TGCAGTGCTAGAGGGGACAGGAGAGCTAACTATGGCTACACCTTC
CSARGDRRANYGYTF
>TRBJ2-7|many|TRBD2|TRBV29-1
TGCAGCGTTGTGCCTAGCGGGAACTCCTACGAGCAGTACTTC
CSVVPSGNSYEQYF
>TRBJ2-4|-|-|TRBV29-1
TGCAGCGTCGGCACGGGGGAAGAAAACATTCAGTACTTC
CSVGTGEENIQYF
>TRBJ2-3|-|TRBD1|TRBV15
TGTGCCACCAGCAGAGATTCGGGGACAGTCCAAATCAGCACAGATACGCAGTATTTT
CATSRDSGTVQISTDTQYF
>TRBJ2-5|-|-|TRBV5-1
TGCGCCAGCGGCCCAGGGCTTCGGGAGACCCAGTACTTC
CASGPGLRETQYF
>TRBJ1-2|-|-|TRBV28
TGTGCCAGCAGTTTTTATAAGGGCTATGGCTACACCTTC
CASSFYKGYGYTF
>TRBJ2-7|-|TRBD2|TRBV29-1
TGCAGCATCTGGACTAGCGGCTACGAGCAGTACTTC
CSIWTSGYEQYF
>TRBJ2-1|-|-|TRBV7-2
TGTGCCAGCAGCCCCCCCACTACCAATGAGCAGTTCTTC
CASSPPTTNEQFF
>TRBJ2-1|many|-|TRBV4-1
TGCGCCAGCAGCCACATCAATGAGCAGTTCTTC
CASSHINEQFF
>TRBJ2-1|-|-|TRBV28
TGTGCCAGCACTAGCGAGAGACACAATGAGCAGTTCTTC
CASTSERHNEQFF
>TRBJ2-7|-|-|TRBV25-1
TGTGCCAGCCCCCTCTACGAGCAGTACTTC
CASPLYEQYF
>TRBJ1-2|-|-|TRBV7-3
TGTGCCAGCAGCTTAGGGTCACAGGAGGGCTACACCTTC
CASSLGSQEGYTF
>TRBJ2-1|few|-|TRBV24-1
TGTGCCACCAGTGATGCACTCCGACCGACCAATGAGCAGTTCTTC
CATSDALRPTNEQFF
>TRBJ2-7|-|-|TRBV7-9
TGTGCCAGCAGCTCCTCTGGCGAATTCTACGAGCAGTACTTC
CASSSSGEFYEQYF
>TRBJ1-5|few|-|TRBV20-1
TGCAGTGCTACTGTAGGGGGGAGCAATCAGCCCCAGCATTTT
CSATVGGSNQPQHF
>TRBJ2-1|few|-|TRBV29-1
TGCAGCGTCTACCCGCGGGACCCCTGGTTCTTC
CSVYPRDPWFF
>TRBJ2-1|-|-|TRBV7-3
TGTGCCAGCAGCAGGGACTTTAGCTCCTACAATGAGCAGTTCTTC
CASSRDFSSYNEQFF
>TRBJ1-4|few|-|TRBV2
TGTGCCAGCGGAGCAACTAATGAAAAACTGTTTTTT
CASGATNEKLFF
>TRBJ2-1|-|TRBD2|TRBV5-1
TGCGCCAGCAGCTTTAGCGGGAGGGCCCCGAATGAGCAGTTCTTC
CASSFSGRAPNEQFF
>TRBJ2-3|-|TRBD2|TRBV14
TGTGCCAGCAGCCCCAGCGGGATAAGCACAGATACGCAGTATTTT
CASSPSGISTDTQYF
>TRBJ1-5|-|TRBD1|TRBV18
TGTGCCAGCTCACCACGGACAGGGGGCAATCAGCCCCAGCATTTT
CASSPRTGGNQPQHF
>TRBJ2-1|few|-|TRBV7-9
TGTGCCAGCAGACCCGACGGGGGTCGGGAGCAGTTCTTC
CASRPDGGREQFF
>TRBJ2-1|-|TRBD2|TRBV20-1
TGCAGTGCTATTGGGAGGGCGGATGAGCAGTTCTTC
CSAIGRADEQFF
>TRBJ2-2|few|TRBD2|TRBV6-2/TRBV6-3
TGTGCCAGTCCGAGAGCCCCCGGACAGCGGGCGGGAGGAACCCACCGGGAGCTGTTTTTT
CASPRAPGQRAGGTHRELFF
>TRBJ2-7|-|TRBD2|TRBV7-6
TGTGCCAGCAGCTCGGGACTAGCGGGAGGCTACTCCTACGAGCAGTACTTC
CASSSGLAGGYSYEQYF
>TRBJ1-2|-|TRBD1|TRBV7-3
TGTGCCAGCAGCTTAAAAGGCGGGACAGGGGGATCAGGGGGCTACACCTTC
CASSLKGGTGGSGGYTF
>TRBJ2-1|few|-|TRBV18
TGTGCCAGCTCACCTCAGCGGGTGGACAATGAGCAGTTCTTC
CASSPQRVDNEQFF
>TRBJ1-3|-|-|TRBV14
TGTGCCAGCAGCCAATGGGGGTTCTCTGGAAACACCATATATTTT
CASSQWGFSGNTIYF